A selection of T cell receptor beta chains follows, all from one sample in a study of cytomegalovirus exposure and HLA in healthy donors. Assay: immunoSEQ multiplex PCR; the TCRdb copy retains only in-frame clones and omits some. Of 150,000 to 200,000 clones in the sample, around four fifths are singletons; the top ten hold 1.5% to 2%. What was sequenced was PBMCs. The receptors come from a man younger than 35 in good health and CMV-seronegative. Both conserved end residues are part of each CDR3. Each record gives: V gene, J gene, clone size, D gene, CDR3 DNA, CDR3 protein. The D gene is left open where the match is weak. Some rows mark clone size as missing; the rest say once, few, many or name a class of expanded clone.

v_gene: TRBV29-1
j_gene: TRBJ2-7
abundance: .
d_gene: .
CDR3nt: TGCAGCGCTACCAAAAGGGCGGGCGAGCAGTACTTC
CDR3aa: CSATKRAGEQYF

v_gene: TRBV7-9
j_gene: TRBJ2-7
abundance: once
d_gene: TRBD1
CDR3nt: TGTGCCAGCAGCTTAACCTATTCCGGGACAGGGTTGAGGAACGAGCAGTACTTC
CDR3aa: CASSLTYSGTGLRNEQYF

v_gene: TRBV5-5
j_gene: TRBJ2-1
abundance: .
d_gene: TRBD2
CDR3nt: TGTGCCAGCAGCTGGTTTGTCCCCGGGAGGTGGCGGGACAATGAGCAGTTCTTC
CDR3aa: CASSWFVPGRWRDNEQFF

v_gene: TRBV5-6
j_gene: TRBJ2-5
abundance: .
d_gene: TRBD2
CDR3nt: TGTGCCAGCAGCGGGAGGGGGGGACTAGCGGGAGGGCAAGAGACCCAGTACTTC
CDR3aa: CASSGRGGLAGGQETQYF

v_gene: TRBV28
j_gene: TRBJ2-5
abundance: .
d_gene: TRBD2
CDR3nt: TGTGCCAGCCGACTAGCGGGGGAAACCCAGTACTTC
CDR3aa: CASRLAGETQYF

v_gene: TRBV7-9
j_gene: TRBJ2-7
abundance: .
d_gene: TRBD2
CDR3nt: TGTGCCAGCACCTTTGCGGGAGCCTACGAGCAGTACTTC
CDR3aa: CASTFAGAYEQYF

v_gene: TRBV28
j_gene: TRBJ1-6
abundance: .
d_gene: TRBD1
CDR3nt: TGTGCCAGCAGTTTCCAAGGACAGGTCGGATGGGATAATTCACCCCTCCACTTT
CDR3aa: CASSFQGQVGWDNSPLHF

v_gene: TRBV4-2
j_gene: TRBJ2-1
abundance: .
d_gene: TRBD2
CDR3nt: TGTGCCAGCACCGCAGGCAGACTAGCGGGGGACAATGAGCAGTTCTTC
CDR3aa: CASTAGRLAGDNEQFF

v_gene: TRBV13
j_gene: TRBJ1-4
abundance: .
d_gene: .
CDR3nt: TGTGCCAGCAGCGATAGCCGGGTTTCGAATGAAAAACTGTTTTTT
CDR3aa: CASSDSRVSNEKLFF

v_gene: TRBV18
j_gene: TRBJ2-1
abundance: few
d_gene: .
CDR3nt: TGTGCCAGCTCACCACAGGAGGGGTCGCAGTTCTTC
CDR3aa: CASSPQEGSQFF

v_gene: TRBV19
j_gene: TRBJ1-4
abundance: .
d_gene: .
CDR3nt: TGTGCCAGTAGTATAGGACAGCCAGCAACTAATGAAAAACTGTTTTTT
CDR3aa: CASSIGQPATNEKLFF

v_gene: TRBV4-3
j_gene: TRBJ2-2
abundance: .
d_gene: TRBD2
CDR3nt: TGCGCCAGCAGCCCTCGACTAGCGGGCAAAAGCACCGGGGAGCTGTTTTTT
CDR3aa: CASSPRLAGKSTGELFF

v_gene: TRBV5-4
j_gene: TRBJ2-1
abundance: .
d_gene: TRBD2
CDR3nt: TGTGCCAGCAGCCCCGGACTAGCGGGAGGGCAATGGAACAATGAGCAGTTCTTC
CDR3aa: CASSPGLAGGQWNNEQFF

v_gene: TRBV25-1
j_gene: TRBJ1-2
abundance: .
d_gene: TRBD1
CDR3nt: TGTGCCAGCAGTGATCCACAGGGGAACTATGGCTACACCTTC
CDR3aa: CASSDPQGNYGYTF

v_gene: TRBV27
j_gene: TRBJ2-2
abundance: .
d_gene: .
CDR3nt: TGTGCCAGCAGTACCGGACTAACCACCGGGGAGCTGTTTTTT
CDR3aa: CASSTGLTTGELFF

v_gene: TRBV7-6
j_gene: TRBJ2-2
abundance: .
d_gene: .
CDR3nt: TGTGCCAGCAGCTTAGTGGGGGGAAACAACGCCGGGGAGCTGTTTTTT
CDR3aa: CASSLVGGNNAGELFF

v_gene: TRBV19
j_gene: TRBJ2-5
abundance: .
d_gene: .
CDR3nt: TGTGCCAGTAGTATAGAGGCTAGCGGAGGGGGAGAGACCCAGTACTTC
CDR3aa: CASSIEASGGGETQYF

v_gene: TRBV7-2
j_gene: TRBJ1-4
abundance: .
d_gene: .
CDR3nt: TGTGCCAGCAGCAAAACAGAAATTGAAAAACTGTTTTTT
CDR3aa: CASSKTEIEKLFF

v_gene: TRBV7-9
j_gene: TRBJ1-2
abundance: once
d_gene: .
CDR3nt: TGTTCCAGCAGCTTAGCATCCAGTTTCGAGAGGGCCGCTGGCTACACCTTC
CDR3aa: CSSSLASSFERAAGYTF

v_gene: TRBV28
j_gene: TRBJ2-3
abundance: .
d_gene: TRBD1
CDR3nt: TGTGCCAGCAGTCTCGGGATCGGACAGGGCCCGCAGTATTTT
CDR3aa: CASSLGIGQGPQYF

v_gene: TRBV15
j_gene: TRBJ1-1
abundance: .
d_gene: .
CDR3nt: TGTGCCACCAGCAGAGCGGGGGGGCCGGGGAACACTGAAGCTTTCTTT
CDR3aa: CATSRAGGPGNTEAFF

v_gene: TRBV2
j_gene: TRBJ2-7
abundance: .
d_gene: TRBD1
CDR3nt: TGTGCCAGCAGGCCTCCCCCGGGACAGATAACCTACGAGCAGTACTTC
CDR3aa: CASRPPPGQITYEQYF

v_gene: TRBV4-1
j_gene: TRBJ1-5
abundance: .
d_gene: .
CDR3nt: TGCGCCAGCAGCCAAGCCCCCCCGGGGGTCGGGAACAATCAGCCCCAGCATTTT
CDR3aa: CASSQAPPGVGNNQPQHF

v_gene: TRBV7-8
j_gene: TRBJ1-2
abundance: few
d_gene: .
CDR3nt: TGTGCCAGCAGCTCGGGGGGGGCCCGAGATAACTATGGCTACACCTTC
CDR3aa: CASSSGGARDNYGYTF

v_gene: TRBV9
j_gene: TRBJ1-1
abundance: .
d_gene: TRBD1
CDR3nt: TGTGCCAGCAGCCAGGGGGAAGCACTTGAAGCTTTCTTT
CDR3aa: CASSQGEALEAFF

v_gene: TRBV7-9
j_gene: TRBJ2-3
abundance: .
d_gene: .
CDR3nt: TGTGCCAGCAGCACGACTCGCTACACAGATACGCAGTATTTT
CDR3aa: CASSTTRYTDTQYF

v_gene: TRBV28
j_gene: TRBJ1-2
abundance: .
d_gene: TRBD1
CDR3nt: TGTGCCAGCAGTTTCCACTCCCTGACAGGGGGGAATGGCTACACCTTC
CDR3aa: CASSFHSLTGGNGYTF

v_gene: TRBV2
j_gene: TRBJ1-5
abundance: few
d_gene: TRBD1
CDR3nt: TGTGCCAGCACTAGGGACAGGGACAATCAGCCCCAGCATTTT
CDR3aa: CASTRDRDNQPQHF

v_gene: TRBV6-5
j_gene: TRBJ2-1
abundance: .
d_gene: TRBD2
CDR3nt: TGTGCCAGCAGCCGGACTAGCGGGTCTTATAATGAGCAGTTCTTC
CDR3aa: CASSRTSGSYNEQFF

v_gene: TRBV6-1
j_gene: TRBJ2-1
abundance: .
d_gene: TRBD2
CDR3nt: TGTGCCAGCAGTGTAGGCGGGGGTTACAATGAGCAGTTCTTC
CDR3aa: CASSVGGGYNEQFF

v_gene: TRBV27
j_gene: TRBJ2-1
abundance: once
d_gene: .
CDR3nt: TGTGCCAGCAGTTTTGGGACATACAATGAGCAGTTCTTC
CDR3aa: CASSFGTYNEQFF

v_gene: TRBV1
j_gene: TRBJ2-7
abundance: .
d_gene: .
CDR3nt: TGCACCAGCAGCCAAGGGGACGGGAGCTCCTACGAGCAGTACTTC
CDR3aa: CTSSQGDGSSYEQYF

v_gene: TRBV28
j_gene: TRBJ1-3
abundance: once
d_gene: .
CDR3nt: TGTGCCAGCAGTCCCCGCCCGGACAGTTCTGGAAACACCATATATTTT
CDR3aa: CASSPRPDSSGNTIYF

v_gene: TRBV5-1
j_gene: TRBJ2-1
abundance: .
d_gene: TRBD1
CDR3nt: TGCGCCAGCAGCTTACAGGGGGCGATCAATGAGCAGTTCTTC
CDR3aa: CASSLQGAINEQFF

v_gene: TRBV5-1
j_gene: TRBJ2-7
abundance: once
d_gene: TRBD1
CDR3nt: TGCGCCAGCAGCTTGGGACAGGGGGAACAGCAGTACTTC
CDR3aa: CASSLGQGEQQYF

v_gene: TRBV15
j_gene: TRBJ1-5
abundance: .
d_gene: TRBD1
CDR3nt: TGTGCCACCAGCAGTGATGAGACAGGGTTAAATCAGCCCCAGCATTTT
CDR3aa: CATSSDETGLNQPQHF

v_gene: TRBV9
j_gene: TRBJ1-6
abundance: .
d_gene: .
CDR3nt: TGTGCCAGCAGCGCCGACAGAAATTCACCCCTCCACTTT
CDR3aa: CASSADRNSPLHF

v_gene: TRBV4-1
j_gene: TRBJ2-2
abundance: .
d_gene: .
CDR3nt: TGCGCCAGCAGCCGGATGTGGGACTTCAACACCGGGGAGCTGTTTTTT
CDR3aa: CASSRMWDFNTGELFF

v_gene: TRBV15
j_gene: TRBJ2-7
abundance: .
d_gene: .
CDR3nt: TGTGCCACCAGCAGAGCCCAAACCTACGAGCAGTACTTC
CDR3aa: CATSRAQTYEQYF

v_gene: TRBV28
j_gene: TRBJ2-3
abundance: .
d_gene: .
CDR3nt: TGTGCCAGCAGTCCCCAACTTGGTGGGAGTTTTTCAGATACGCAGTATTTT
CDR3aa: CASSPQLGGSFSDTQYF

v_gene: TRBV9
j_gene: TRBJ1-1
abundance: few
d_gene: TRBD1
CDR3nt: TGTGCCAGCAGCATCGGGACAGGGACTGAAGCTTTCTTT
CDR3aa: CASSIGTGTEAFF

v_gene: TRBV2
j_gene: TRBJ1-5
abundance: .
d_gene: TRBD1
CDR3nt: TGTGCCAGCAGTGGTTTCCGGGACAGGGTCTCGAATCAGCCCCAGCATTTT
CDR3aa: CASSGFRDRVSNQPQHF